This T cell receptor beta chain was recorded in a study of cytomegalovirus exposure and HLA in healthy donors. V lost 4 bases to trimming and J lost 9 bases; unmatched junction nucleotides: 3. This CDR3 has 11 amino acids. From germline, CDR1 is SGDLS and CDR2 YYNGEE. Vbeta (60) and Jbeta (13) primers were used in the PCR. Clones were read by immunoSEQ multiplex PCR, and TCRdb kept only the in-frame ones, dropping some. Among 110,000 or so clones listed, just under 75% were seen once. The TCR sequence derives from a human donor in good health. The source material was PBMCs. J is TRBJ1-2 and V is TRBV9; TRBD1 aligns across 7 bases. CDR3 nucleotide sequence: TGTGCCAGCAGCACAGGGGCCCGCTACACCTTC. This translates into CASSTGARYTF.